Described below is a single TCR beta chain sequence and its context. What it binds is not known. Assay used: immunoSEQ multiplex PCR; TCRdb lists only in-frame clones, some missing. Of hundreds of thousands of clones listed, less than 80% are singletons. This sample is drawn from a study of shared clonotypes between healthy human individuals. Study-wide results and limits: Relative to memory subsets, naive subsets generally showed larger estimated richness. Compared with clonotypes that all four donors shared, non-shared clonotypes had lower generation probabilities.

V lost 4 bases, J lost 5 bases, and 24 bases lay in between. The V gene's germline CDR1 is SGDLS and CDR2 YYNGEE. The CDR3 is made up of 17 amino acids. This rearrangement joins TRBV9 to TRBJ1-1; D might be TRBD1 (5 bases). This receptor was obtained from a woman aged 25 to 45 in good health. Specimen: memory CD4+ T cells sorted from blood. As for subset: CD45RA-negative fraction. CDR3: CASSPKQGTFFGTEAFF. CDR3 coding DNA: TGTGCCAGCAGCCCGAAACAAGGGACGTTCTTTGGGACTGAAGCTTTCTTT. Variable domain in full (rest from reference TRBV9 and TRBJ1-1): DSGVTQTPKHLITATGQRVTLRCSPRSGDLSVYWYQQSLDQGLQFLIQYYNGEERAKGNILERFSAQQFPDLHSELNLSSLELGDSALYFCASSPKQGTFFGTEAFFGQGTRLTVV.